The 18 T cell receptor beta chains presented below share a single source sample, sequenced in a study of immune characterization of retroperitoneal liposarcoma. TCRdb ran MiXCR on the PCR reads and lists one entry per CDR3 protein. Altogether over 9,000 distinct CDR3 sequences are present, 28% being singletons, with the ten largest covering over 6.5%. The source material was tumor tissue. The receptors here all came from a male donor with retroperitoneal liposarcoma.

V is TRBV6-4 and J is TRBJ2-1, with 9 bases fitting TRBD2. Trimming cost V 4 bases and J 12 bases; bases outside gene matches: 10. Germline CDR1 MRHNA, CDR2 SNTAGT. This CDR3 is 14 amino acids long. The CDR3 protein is CASSVAGATDTQFF. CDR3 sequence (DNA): TGTGCCAGCAGTGTAGCGGGGGCCACAGATACGCAGTTCTTC.

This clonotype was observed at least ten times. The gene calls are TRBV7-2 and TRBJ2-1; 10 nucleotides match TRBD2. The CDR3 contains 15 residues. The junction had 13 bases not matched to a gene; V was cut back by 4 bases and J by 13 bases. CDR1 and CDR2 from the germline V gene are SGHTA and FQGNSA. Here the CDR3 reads CASSSPGLARETQFF. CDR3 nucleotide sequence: TGTGCCAGCAGCTCCCCGGGACTAGCGAGAGAGACCCAGTTCTTC.

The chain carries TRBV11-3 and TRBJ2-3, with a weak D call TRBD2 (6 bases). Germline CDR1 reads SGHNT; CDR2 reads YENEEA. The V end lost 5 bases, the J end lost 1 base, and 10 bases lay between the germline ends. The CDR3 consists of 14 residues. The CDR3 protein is CASSIPSGTDTQYF. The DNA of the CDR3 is TGTGCCAGCAGCATCCCTAGCGGCACAGATACGCAGTATTTT. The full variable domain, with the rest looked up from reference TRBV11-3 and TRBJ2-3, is EAGVVQSPRYKIIEKKQPVAFWCNPISGHNTLYWYLQNLGQGPELLIRYENEEAVDDSQLPKDRFSAERLKGVDSTLKIQPAELGDSAVYLCASSIPSGTDTQYFGPGTRLTVL.

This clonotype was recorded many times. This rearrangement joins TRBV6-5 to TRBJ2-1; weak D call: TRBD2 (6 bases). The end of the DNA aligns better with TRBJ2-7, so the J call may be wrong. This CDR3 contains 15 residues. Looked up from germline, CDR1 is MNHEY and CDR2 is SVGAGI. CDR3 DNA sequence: TGTGCCAGCAGTACTAGAGACCGGAGGGCCTACGAGCAGTACTTC. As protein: CASSTRDRRAYEQYF.

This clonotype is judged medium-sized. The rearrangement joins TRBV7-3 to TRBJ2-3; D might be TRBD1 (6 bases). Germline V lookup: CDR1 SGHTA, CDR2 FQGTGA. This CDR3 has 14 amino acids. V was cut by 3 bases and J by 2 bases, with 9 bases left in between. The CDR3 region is CASSFQGNTDTQYF. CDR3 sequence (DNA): TGTGCCAGCAGCTTTCAGGGGAACACAGATACGCAGTATTTT.

Here the CDR3 DNA reads TGTGCCAGCAGCTCGCCACCGAGCGGGAGGACCTACAATGAGCAGTTCTTC. It is translated as CASSSPPSGRTYNEQFF. The rearrangement joins TRBV7-2 to TRBJ2-1; 9 bases agree with TRBD2. The CDR3 spans 17 residues. The germline CDR1 and CDR2 sequences are SGHTA and FQGNSA. The V and J ends lost 4 bases and 2 bases, in that order; junction bases with no gene match: 9.

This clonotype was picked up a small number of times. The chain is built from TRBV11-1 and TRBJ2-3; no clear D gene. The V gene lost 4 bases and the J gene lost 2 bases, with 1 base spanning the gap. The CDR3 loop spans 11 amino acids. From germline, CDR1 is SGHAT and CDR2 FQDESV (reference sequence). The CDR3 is CASSYTDTQYF. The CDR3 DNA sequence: TGTGCCAGCAGCTACACAGATACGCAGTATTTT.

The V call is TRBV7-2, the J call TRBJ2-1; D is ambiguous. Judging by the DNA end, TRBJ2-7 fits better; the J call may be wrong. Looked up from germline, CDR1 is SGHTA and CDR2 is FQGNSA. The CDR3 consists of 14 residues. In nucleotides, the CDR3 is TGTGCCAGCAGCTTAGTTGTGGGCAAGTACGAGCAGTACTTC. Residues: CASSLVVGKYEQYF.

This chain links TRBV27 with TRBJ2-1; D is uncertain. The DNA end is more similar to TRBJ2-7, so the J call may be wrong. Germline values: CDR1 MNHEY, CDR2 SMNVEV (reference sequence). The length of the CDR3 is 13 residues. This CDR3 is CASSYRTYNEQYF. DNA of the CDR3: TGTGCCAGCAGTTATCGGACCTACAATGAGCAGTACTTC.

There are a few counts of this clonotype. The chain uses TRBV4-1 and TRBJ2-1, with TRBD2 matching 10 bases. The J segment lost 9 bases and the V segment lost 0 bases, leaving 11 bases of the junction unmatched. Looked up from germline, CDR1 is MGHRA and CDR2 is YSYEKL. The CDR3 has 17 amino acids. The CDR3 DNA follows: TGCGCCAGCAGCCAAGATCAATCGAGCGGGGGGGCCACTGAGCAGTTCTTC. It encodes CASSQDQSSGGATEQFF.

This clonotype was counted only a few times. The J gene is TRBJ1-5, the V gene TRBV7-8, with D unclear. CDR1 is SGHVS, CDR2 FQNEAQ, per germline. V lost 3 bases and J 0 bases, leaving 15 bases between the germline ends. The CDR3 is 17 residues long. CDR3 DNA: TGTGCCAGCAGCTTCTCGCCGGGTTCCCCTAGCAATCAGCCCCAGCATTTT. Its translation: CASSFSPGSPSNQPQHF. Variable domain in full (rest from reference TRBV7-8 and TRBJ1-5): GAGVSQSPRYKVAKRGQDVALRCDPISGHVSLFWYQQALGQGPEFLTYFQNEAQLDKSGLPSDRFFAERPEGSVSTLKIQRTQQEDSAVYLCASSFSPGSPSNQPQHFGDGTRLSIL.

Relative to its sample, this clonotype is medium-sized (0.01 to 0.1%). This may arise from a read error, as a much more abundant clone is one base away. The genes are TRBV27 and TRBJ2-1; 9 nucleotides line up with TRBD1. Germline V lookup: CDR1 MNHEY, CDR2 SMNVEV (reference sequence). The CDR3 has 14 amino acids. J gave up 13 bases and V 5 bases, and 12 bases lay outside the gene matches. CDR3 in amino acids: CASSIQGAGNIQFF. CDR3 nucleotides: TGTGCCAGCAGTATACAGGGGGCGGGAAACATTCAGTTCTTC.

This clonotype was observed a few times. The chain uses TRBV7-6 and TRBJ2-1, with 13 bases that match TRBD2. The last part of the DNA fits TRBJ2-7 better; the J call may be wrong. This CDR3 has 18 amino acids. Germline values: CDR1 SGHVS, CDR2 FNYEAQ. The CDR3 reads CASSLESGTSGVLGEQYF. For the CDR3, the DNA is TGTGCCAGCAGCTTAGAGTCCGGGACTAGCGGGGTTTTGGGTGAGCAGTACTTC.

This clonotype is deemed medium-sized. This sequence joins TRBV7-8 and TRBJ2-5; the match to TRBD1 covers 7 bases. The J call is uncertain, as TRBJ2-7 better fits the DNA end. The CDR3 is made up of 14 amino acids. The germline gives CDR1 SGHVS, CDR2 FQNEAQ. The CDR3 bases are TGTGCCAGCAGCGTCACAGGGGATTTCTACGAGCAGTACTTC. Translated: CASSVTGDFYEQYF.

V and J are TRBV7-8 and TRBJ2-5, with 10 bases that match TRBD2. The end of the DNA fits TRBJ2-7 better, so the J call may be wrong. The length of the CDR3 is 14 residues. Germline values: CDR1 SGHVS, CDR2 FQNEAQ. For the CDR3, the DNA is TGTGCCAGCAGCTTACGGCTAGCGGGAGTCGAGCAGTACTTC. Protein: CASSLRLAGVEQYF.

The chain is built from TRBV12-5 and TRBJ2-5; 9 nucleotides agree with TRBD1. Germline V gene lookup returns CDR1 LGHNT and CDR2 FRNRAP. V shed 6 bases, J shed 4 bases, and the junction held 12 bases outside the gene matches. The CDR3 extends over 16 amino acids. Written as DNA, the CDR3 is TGTGCTAGTGGGCCCGGGACAGGGACAATCAGAGAGACCCAGTACTTC. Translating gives CASGPGTGTIRETQYF.

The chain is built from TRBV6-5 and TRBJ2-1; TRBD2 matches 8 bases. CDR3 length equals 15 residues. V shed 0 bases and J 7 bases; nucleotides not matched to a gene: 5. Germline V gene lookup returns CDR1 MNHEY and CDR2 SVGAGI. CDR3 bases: TGTGCCAGCAGTTACTCGCGGCGCGGGGGGAATGAGCAGTTCTTC. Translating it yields CASSYSRRGGNEQFF.

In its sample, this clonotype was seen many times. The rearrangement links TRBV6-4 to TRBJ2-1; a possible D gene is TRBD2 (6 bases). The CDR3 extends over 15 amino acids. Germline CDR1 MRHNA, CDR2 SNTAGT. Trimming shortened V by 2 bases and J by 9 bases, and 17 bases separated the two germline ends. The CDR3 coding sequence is TGTGCCAGCAGTGACGGGGACTCTGAAGCGGCTGAGCAGTTCTTC. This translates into CASSDGDSEAAEQFF.